This TCR beta chain was sequenced during a study of post-analysis software for immune sequencing data. Points from the study as a whole: Five or six TRBV segments were more frequent in patients than controls; TRBV5-6, TRBV5-1 and TRBV20-1 belonged to this group.

Unique molecular identifiers featured in each of the TCR beta cDNA libraries. A single record per CDR3 protein comes from TCRdb applying MiXCR to the PCR reads. This repertoire shows 150,000 or so distinct CDR3 sequences, about 34% found once; its top ten account for 25% to 35%. For this clonotype: Its target is not known.

V lost 4 bases to trimming and J lost 5 bases, with 5 bases between them. CDR1 and CDR2 (germline): LGHDT, YNNKEL (reference sequence). The CDR3 runs 12 residues. The sequenced sample was blood, obtained after autologous hematopoietic stem cell transplantation. The receptor's source is a girl aged 10 to 17 with multiple sclerosis. The chain couples TRBV3-1 to TRBJ2-2; D gene uncertain. As DNA, the CDR3 is TGTGCCAGCAGCCGACGGACCGGGGAGCTGTTTTTT. It codes for CASSRRTGELFF.